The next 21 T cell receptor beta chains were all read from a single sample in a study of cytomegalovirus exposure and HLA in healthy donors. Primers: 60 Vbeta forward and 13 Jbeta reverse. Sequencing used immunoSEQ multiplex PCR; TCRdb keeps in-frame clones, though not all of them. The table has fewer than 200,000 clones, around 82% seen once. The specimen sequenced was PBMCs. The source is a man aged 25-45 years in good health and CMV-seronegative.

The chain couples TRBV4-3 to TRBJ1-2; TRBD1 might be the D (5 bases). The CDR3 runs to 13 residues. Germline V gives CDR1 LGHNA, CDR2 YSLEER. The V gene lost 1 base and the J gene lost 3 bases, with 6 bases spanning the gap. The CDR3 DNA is TGCGCCAGCAGCCAAGGACAGTACTATGGCTACACCTTC. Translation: CASSQGQYYGYTF.

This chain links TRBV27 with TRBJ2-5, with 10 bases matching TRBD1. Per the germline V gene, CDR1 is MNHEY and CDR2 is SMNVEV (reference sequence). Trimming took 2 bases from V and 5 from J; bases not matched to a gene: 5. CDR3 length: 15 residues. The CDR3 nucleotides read TGTGCCAGCAGTTTAGTGACAGGGGGCGGTGAGACCCAGTACTTC. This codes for CASSLVTGGGETQYF.

CDR3: CASTGKGTHEQYF. DNA of the CDR3: TGTGCCAGCACCGGGAAGGGGACTCACGAGCAGTACTTC. This sequence joins TRBV6-6 and TRBJ2-7, with D possibly TRBD2 on 6 matching bases. Germline CDR1 reads MNHNY; CDR2 reads SVGAGI (reference sequence). Between the trimmed V and J ends, which lost 7 bases and 5 bases, there was a span of 15 bases. The CDR3 sequence is 13 residues long.

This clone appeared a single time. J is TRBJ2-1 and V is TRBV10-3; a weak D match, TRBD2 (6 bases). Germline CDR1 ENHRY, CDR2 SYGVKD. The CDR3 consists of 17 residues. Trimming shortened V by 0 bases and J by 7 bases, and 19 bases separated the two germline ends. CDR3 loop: CAISESHGDSVLNEQFF. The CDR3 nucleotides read TGTGCCATCAGTGAGTCCCACGGGGACTCTGTTTTGAATGAGCAGTTCTTC.

This CDR3 reads CASSSNSGTQSAGELFF. The CDR3 coding sequence is TGTGCCAGCAGCTCTAACTCCGGGACACAAAGTGCCGGGGAGCTGTTTTTT. This chain connects TRBV11-3 to TRBJ2-2; D may be TRBD1 (6 bases). The ends were cut back, 4 bases at V and 6 bases at J, with 21 bases in the middle. The germline CDR1 and CDR2 sequences are SGHNT and YENEEA. The CDR3 loop spans 17 amino acids.

CDR3 residues: CASSRTGIPHEQYF. In nucleotides, the CDR3 is TGTGCCAGCAGTCGGACAGGGATTCCCCACGAGCAGTACTTC. The gene calls are TRBV6-5 and TRBJ2-7, with 8 bases lining up with TRBD1. The V segment lost 5 bases and the J segment 5 bases; nucleotides outside the gene matches: 8. The germline CDR1 and CDR2 sequences are MNHEY and SVGAGI. The CDR3 consists of 14 residues.

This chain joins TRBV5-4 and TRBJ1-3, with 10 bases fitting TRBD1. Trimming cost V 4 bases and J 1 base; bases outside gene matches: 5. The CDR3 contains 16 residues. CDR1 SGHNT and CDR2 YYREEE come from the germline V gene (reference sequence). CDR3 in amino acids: CASSQRQGASGNTIYF. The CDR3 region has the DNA TGTGCCAGCAGCCAGAGACAGGGGGCATCTGGAAACACCATATATTTT.

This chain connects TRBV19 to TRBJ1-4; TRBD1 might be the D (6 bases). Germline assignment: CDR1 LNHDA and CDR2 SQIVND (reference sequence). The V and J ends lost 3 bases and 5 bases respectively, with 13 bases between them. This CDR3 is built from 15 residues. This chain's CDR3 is CASSIQIGQNEKLFF. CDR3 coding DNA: TGTGCCAGTAGTATCCAGATTGGACAGAATGAAAAACTGTTTTTT.

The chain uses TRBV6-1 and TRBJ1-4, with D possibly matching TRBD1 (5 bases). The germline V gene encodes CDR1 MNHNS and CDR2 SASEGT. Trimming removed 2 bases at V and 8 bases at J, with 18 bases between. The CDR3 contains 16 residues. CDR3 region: CASSEQEKRGREKLFF. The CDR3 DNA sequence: TGTGCCAGCAGTGAACAAGAGAAAAGGGGAAGGGAAAAACTGTTTTTT.

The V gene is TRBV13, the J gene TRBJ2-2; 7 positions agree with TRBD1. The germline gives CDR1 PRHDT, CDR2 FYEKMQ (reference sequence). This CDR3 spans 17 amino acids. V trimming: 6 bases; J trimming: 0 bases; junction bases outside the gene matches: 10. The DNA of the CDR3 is TGTGCCAGCAGTTATCCGGGACAGCAGGCGAACACCGGGGAGCTGTTTTTT. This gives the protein CASSYPGQQANTGELFF.

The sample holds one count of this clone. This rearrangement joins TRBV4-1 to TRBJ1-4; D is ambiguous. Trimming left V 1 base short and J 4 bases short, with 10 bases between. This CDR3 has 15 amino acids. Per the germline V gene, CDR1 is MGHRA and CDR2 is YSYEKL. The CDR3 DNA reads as TGCGCCAGCAGCCAAGGTCCAGGCTTTAATGAAAAACTGTTTTTT. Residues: CASSQGPGFNEKLFF.

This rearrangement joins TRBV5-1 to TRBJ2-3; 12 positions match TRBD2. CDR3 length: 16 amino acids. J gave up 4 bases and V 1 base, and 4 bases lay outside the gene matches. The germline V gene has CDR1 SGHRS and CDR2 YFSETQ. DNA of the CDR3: TGCGCCAGCAGCTTGTTGGGACTAGCGGGCTCAGATACGCAGTATTTT. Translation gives CASSLLGLAGSDTQYF.

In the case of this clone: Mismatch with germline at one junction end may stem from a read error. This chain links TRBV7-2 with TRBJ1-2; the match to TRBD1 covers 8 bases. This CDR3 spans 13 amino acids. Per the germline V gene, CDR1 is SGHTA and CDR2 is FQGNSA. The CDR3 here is CATSLDRGYGYTF. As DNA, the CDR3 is TGTGCCACCAGCTTAGACAGGGGCTATGGCTACACCTTC.

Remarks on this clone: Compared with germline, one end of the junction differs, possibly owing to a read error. CDR3 loop: CLIERNTEAFF. The CDR3 bases are TGCCTTATCGAGAGGAACACTGAAGCTTTCTTT. The chain has TRBV6-5 and TRBJ1-1, with D unclear. Germline-derived CDR1 and CDR2 are MNHEY and SVGAGI. CDR3 length equals 11 residues.

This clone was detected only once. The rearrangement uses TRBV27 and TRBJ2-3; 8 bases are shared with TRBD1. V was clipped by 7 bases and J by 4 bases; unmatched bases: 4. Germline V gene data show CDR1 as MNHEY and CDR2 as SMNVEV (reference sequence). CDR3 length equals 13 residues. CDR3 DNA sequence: TGTGCCAGCACCCTACAGGGGGCAGATACGCAGTATTTT. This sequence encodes CASTLQGADTQYF.

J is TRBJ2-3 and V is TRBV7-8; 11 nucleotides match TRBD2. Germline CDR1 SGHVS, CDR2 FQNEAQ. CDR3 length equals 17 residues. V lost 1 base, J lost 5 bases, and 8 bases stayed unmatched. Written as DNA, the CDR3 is TGTGCCAGCAGCTTAGGGGCTAGCGGGGGGACACGAGATACGCAGTATTTT. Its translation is CASSLGASGGTRDTQYF.

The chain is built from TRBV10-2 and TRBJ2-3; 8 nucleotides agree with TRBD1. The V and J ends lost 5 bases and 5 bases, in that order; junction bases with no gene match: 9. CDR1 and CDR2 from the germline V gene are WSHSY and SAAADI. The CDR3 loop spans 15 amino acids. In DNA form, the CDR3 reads TGCGCCAGCAGTCAGGGGGCAGGGGTGGGAGATACGCAGTATTTT. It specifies CASSQGAGVGDTQYF.

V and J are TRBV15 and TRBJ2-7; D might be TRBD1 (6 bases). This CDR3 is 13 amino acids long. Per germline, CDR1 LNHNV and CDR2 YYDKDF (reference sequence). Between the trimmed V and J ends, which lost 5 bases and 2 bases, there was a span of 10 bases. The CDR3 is CATSGDMAYEQYF. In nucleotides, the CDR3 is TGTGCCACCAGCGGGGACATGGCCTACGAGCAGTACTTC. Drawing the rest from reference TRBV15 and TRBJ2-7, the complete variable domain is DAMVIQNPRYQVTQFGKPVTLSCSQTLNHNVMYWYQQKSSQAPKLLFHYYDKDFNNEADTPDNFQSRRPNTSFCFLDIRSPGLGDTAMYLCATSGDMAYEQYFGPGTRLTVT.

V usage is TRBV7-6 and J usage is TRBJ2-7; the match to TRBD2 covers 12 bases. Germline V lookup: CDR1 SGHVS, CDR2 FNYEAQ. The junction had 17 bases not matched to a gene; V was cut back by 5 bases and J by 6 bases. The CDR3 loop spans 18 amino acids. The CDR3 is CASSHRLAGVAAPLEQYF. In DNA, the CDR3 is TGTGCCAGCAGCCACAGACTAGCGGGAGTGGCGGCCCCCCTCGAGCAGTACTTC.

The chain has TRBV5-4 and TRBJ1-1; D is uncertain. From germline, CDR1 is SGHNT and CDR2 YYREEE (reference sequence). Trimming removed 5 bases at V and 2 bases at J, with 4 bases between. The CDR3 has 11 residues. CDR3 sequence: CASRANTEAFF. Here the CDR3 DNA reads TGTGCCAGCAGGGCTAACACTGAAGCTTTCTTT. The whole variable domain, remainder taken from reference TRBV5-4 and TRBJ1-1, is ETGVTQSPTHLIKTRGQQVTLRCSSQSGHNTVSWYQQALGQGPQFIFQYYREEENGRGNFPPRFSGLQFPNYSSELNVNALELDDSALYLCASRANTEAFFGQGTRLTVV.

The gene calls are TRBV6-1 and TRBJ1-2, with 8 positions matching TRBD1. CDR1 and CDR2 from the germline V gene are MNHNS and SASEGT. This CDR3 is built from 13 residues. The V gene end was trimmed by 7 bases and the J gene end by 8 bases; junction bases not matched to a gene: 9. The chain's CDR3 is CASIPTGALGYTF. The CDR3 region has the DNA TGTGCCAGCATCCCGACAGGGGCCCTGGGCTACACCTTC.